This TCR beta chain appears in the sequencing data of a study of T cells after yellow fever vaccination. Findings and caveats of the study: Post-booster repertoires contained most primary-vaccination clones again (almost 97% CD4, roughly 91% CD8). Compared with primary, the secondary response was weaker and peaked at day 5, not 15.

From the 5' RACE reads, TCRdb called clonotypes with MiXCR, one entry per CDR3 protein. This table has about 330,000 distinct CDR3 sequences, 8% to 9.5% appearing once. Germline V CDR1 and CDR2: MNHNY, SVGAGI (reference sequence). The CDR3 length is 13 residues. V was shortened by 1 base and J by 4 bases, with 7 bases between the two germline ends. This clonotype came up a few times. The antigen remains unidentified. The sequences come from PBMCs, collected about 41 days after the first yellow fever vaccination. The receptor comes from a young man who received the YFV17D yellow fever vaccine. The rearrangement uses TRBV6-6 and TRBJ2-5; the D is unclear. CDR3 region: CASSYWIVETQYF. CDR3 sequence (DNA): TGTGCCAGCAGTTACTGGATCGTAGAGACCCAGTACTTC.